The 25 T cell receptor beta chains listed next were all sequenced from one sample in a study of T cell responses to AZD1222 COVID-19 vaccine. The protocol was immunoSEQ multiplex PCR, while the TCRdb copy is restricted to in-frame clones and leaves out a portion. The sample records approximately 150,000 clones, approximately 90% being singletons. This sample comprised peripheral blood, obtained on day 0 of AZD1222 vaccination. All receptors come from an adult in good health.

The chain combines TRBV6-5 with TRBJ1-3, with D unresolved. Germline V lookup: CDR1 MNHEY, CDR2 SVGAGI. The CDR3 has 16 amino acids. V was pared by 1 base and J by 0 bases, with 10 bases between. Here the CDR3 DNA reads TGTGCCAGCAGTTACTTGGGCAGCTTCTCTGGAAACACCATATATTTT. Protein sequence: CASSYLGSFSGNTIYF.

The rearrangement joins TRBV27 to TRBJ1-2; the D is unclear. The germline V and J ends were trimmed by 9 bases and 4 bases, with 15 bases remaining between them. The germline V gene encodes CDR1 MNHEY and CDR2 SMNVEV (reference sequence). The length of the CDR3 is 13 residues. The CDR3 sequence is CASWTGGIYGYTF. For the CDR3, the DNA is TGTGCCAGTTGGACGGGCGGGATCTATGGCTACACCTTC.

The J gene is TRBJ2-2, the V gene TRBV24-1; TRBD1 is a possible D gene (5 bases). Between the trimmed V and J ends, which lost 5 bases and 3 bases, there was a span of 12 bases. The germline V gene encodes CDR1 KGHDR and CDR2 SFDVKD. CDR3 length: 15 amino acids. In DNA, the CDR3 is TGTGCCACCAGTGCGGCGACAGCCGACACCGGGGAGCTGTTTTTT. As protein: CATSAATADTGELFF.

V and J are TRBV6-4 and TRBJ1-2; no clear D. Germline V gives CDR1 MRHNA, CDR2 SNTAGT. The CDR3 consists of 12 residues. Trimming shortened V by 2 bases and J by 8 bases, and 9 bases separated the two germline ends. The CDR3 spells CASSDPRRGYTF. The CDR3 DNA sequence: TGTGCCAGCAGTGACCCCCGGAGAGGCTACACCTTC.

The rearrangement joins TRBV7-8 to TRBJ2-7, with 8 bases that match TRBD1. Germline V gene sequence: CDR1 SGHVS, CDR2 FQNEAQ. The CDR3 runs 12 residues. V dropped 2 bases and J dropped 6; count of bases not matched to a gene: 0. CDR3 bases: TGTGCCAGCAGCTTACAGGGGGCCGAGCAGTACTTC. This translates into CASSLQGAEQYF.

The chain links TRBV12-3 or TRBV12-4 to TRBJ2-4; perhaps TRBD1 as D (6 bases). CDR3 size: 11 residues. V dropped 5 bases and J dropped 13 bases, with 12 bases sitting between them. The CDR3 protein is CASSQDRDQYF. The CDR3 nucleotides read TGTGCCAGCAGTCAGGACAGAGACCAGTACTTC.

J is TRBJ2-1 and V is TRBV3-1 (or the pseudogene TRBV3-2); no firm D call. The CDR3 sequence is 15 residues long. The V gene lost 4 bases and the J gene lost 3 bases, with 13 bases spanning the gap. Germline V lookup: CDR1 LGHDT, CDR2 YNNKEL (reference sequence). CDR3 in amino acids: CASSPQTTYYNEQFF. Here the CDR3 DNA reads TGTGCCAGCAGCCCTCAAACCACCTACTACAATGAGCAGTTCTTC.

This clone was detected a few times. The rearrangement uses TRBV19 and TRBJ1-2, with TRBD1 identical over 9 bases. Unmatched junction bases numbered 1, after V lost 2 bases and J lost 6 bases. This CDR3 contains 13 residues. The V gene's germline CDR1 is LNHDA and CDR2 SQIVND (reference sequence). This CDR3 reads CASSIWDRDGYTF. CDR3 DNA sequence: TGTGCCAGTAGTATATGGGACAGGGATGGCTACACCTTC.

The chain carries TRBV18 and TRBJ1-2; D might be TRBD1 (5 bases). The germline V gene encodes CDR1 KGHSH and CDR2 LQKENI. Trimming took off 8 bases at V and 5 bases at J, with 15 bases between the two ends. CDR3 length: 13 residues. CDR3 loop: CASRETGPYGYTF. The CDR3 coding sequence is TGTGCCAGCCGAGAGACGGGACCGTATGGCTACACCTTC.

The J gene is TRBJ1-5, the V gene TRBV7-2; no definite D call. The CDR3 is 15 residues long. CDR1 is SGHTA and CDR2 is FQGNSA in the germline V gene. V was cut by 5 bases and J by 5 bases, with 16 bases left in between. The CDR3 bases are TGTGCCAGCAGCCCTAGGGTATCAGGTCATCAGCCCCAGCATTTT. Translation: CASSPRVSGHQPQHF.

The gene calls are TRBV10-3 and TRBJ1-1; 11 bases align to TRBD1. The J segment lost 4 bases and the V segment lost 3 bases, leaving 1 base of the junction unmatched. The CDR3 runs 14 residues. Germline CDR1 reads ENHRY; CDR2 reads SYGVKD. In DNA form, the CDR3 reads TGTGCCATCAGTGAAGGGACAGGGGGCACTGAAGCTTTCTTT. Translation: CAISEGTGGTEAFF.

This clone has more than one count but fewer than ten. The chain recombines TRBV6-5 with TRBJ2-7, with 12 bases fitting TRBD2. The germline V gene encodes CDR1 MNHEY and CDR2 SVGAGI. With V trimmed by 6 bases and J by 2 bases, 5 bases remained unmatched. The CDR3 contains 15 residues. The CDR3 sequence: CASRAGTSGPYEQYF. The DNA of the CDR3 is TGTGCCAGCAGAGCCGGGACTAGCGGGCCCTACGAGCAGTACTTC.

The chain couples TRBV2 to TRBJ1-2; D possibly corresponds to TRBD1 (5 bases). The CDR3 covers 13 residues. V lost 6 bases and J 7 bases, leaving 15 bases between the germline ends. Germline V gives CDR1 SNHLY, CDR2 FYNNEI. CDR3 in DNA: TGTGCCAGCAGGGGGGATTTGTTGGGTGGCTACACCTTC. The encoded protein is CASRGDLLGGYTF.

The chain recombines TRBV20-1 with TRBJ2-1; 12 positions agree with TRBD2. The CDR3 has 17 residues. V gave up 3 bases and J gave up 9 bases; unmatched junction bases: 15. Germline CDR1 reads DFQATT; CDR2 reads SNEGSKA (reference sequence). The CDR3 nucleotides read TGCAGTGCTAGTAGTCCCCTTTCTAGCGGGAGGGCCGGTGAGCAGTTCTTC. Its translation: CSASSPLSSGRAGEQFF.

The V call is TRBV21-1, the J call TRBJ1-1. TRBV21-1 is a documented pseudogene. The CDR3 runs to 13 residues. CDR3 protein: CASSKVRGEMAFF. The CDR3 region has the DNA TGTGCCAGCAGCAAAGTACGGGGGGAAATGGCTTTCTTT.

The rearrangement links TRBV3-1 (or the pseudogene TRBV3-2) to TRBJ1-4; D is perhaps TRBD1 (5 bases). Trimming removed 1 base at V and 13 bases at J, with 13 bases between. CDR1 is LGHDT, CDR2 YNNKEL, per germline (reference sequence). The length of the CDR3 is 13 residues. CDR3 in amino acids: CASSQASRTLLFF. In DNA form, the CDR3 reads TGTGCCAGCAGCCAAGCTTCGCGGACACTACTGTTTTTT.

The chain links TRBV29-1 to TRBJ2-7; TRBD1 matches 7 bases. The length of the CDR3 is 13 residues. V lost 6 bases to trimming and J lost 3 bases; unmatched junction nucleotides: 8. The germline V gene has CDR1 SQVTM and CDR2 ANQGSEA. This CDR3 is CSVDRVGSYEQYF. In DNA, the CDR3 is TGCAGCGTCGACAGGGTGGGGAGCTACGAGCAGTACTTC.

The rearrangement joins TRBV7-9 to TRBJ2-2; 8 nucleotides line up with TRBD1. The CDR3 totals 16 residues. Looked up from germline, CDR1 is SEHNR and CDR2 is FQNEAQ (reference sequence). Trimming at V came to 5 bases and at J to 2 bases, leaving 7 bases not matched to a gene. CDR3: CASSTRQGNNTGELFF. The CDR3 region has the DNA TGTGCCAGCAGCACCCGACAGGGGAACAACACCGGGGAGCTGTTTTTT.

CDR3 protein: CASSRTRGASWSYEQYF. CDR3 DNA sequence: TGTGCCAGCAGTCGGACTCGGGGTGCCAGTTGGTCCTACGAGCAGTACTTC. The chain uses TRBV6-6 and TRBJ2-7, with D possibly matching TRBD2 (5 bases). Germline CDR1 and CDR2: MNHNY and SVGAGI (reference sequence). V was cut by 5 bases and J by 1 base, with 21 bases left in between. CDR3 length: 17 residues.

The rearrangement links TRBV7-2 to TRBJ1-6; D may be TRBD1 (6 bases). Germline V gene lookup returns CDR1 SGHTA and CDR2 FQGNSA. The CDR3 loop spans 14 amino acids. Trimming took 5 bases from V and 7 from J, leaving 12 bases between them. The CDR3 DNA reads TGTGCCAGCAGCCTAACAGGGCCAAATTCACCCCTCCACTTT. Its translation is CASSLTGPNSPLHF. Full variable domain (remainder filled in from reference TRBV7-2 and TRBJ1-6): GAGVSQSPSNKVTEKGKDVELRCDPISGHTALYWYRQSLGQGLEFLIYFQGNSAPDKSGLPSDRFSAERTGGSVSTLTIQRTQQEDSAVYLCASSLTGPNSPLHFGNGTRLTVT.

The rearrangement joins TRBV9 to TRBJ1-4; no firm D call. The V and J ends lost 5 bases and 8 bases respectively, with 10 bases between them. This CDR3 contains 12 residues. The germline CDR1 and CDR2 sequences are SGDLS and YYNGEE. The CDR3 DNA follows: TGTGCCAGCAGTACGTACGACGAAAAACTGTTTTTT. It yields the protein CASSTYDEKLFF.

The rearrangement joins TRBV18 to TRBJ1-2, with a weak D call TRBD1 (5 bases). The CDR3 loop spans 12 amino acids. Germline CDR1 reads KGHSH; CDR2 reads LQKENI. V was shortened by 2 bases and J by 5 bases, with 6 bases between the two germline ends. Written as DNA, the CDR3 is TGTGCCAGCTCACCATACAGGTATGGCTACACCTTC. Its translation is CASSPYRYGYTF.

This clone was seen only once. The chain recombines TRBV6-6 with TRBJ1-5, with D tentatively TRBD1 (5 bases). In germline, CDR1 is MNHNY, CDR2 SVGAGI (reference sequence). V was trimmed by 2 bases and J by 4 bases, leaving 6 bases between them. CDR3 size: 13 residues. The CDR3: CASSYGGNQPQHF. CDR3 in DNA: TGTGCCAGCAGTTACGGGGGGAATCAGCCCCAGCATTTT.

The chain links TRBV9 to TRBJ1-2; D ambiguous. In germline, CDR1 is SGDLS, CDR2 YYNGEE. This CDR3 spans 15 amino acids. V was clipped by 3 bases and J by 0 bases, with 12 bases between them. The CDR3 DNA reads as TGTGCCAGCAGCGGATCCGGGAGAGCTAACTATGGCTACACCTTC. It specifies CASSGSGRANYGYTF.

This clone has just one count. The CDR3 here is CAIRVLAGEKYF. The CDR3 nucleotides read TGTGCCATCAGGGTACTAGCGGGGGAGAAGTATTTT. This chain joins TRBV10-3 and TRBJ2-3, with TRBD2 matching over 11 bases. The CDR3 sequence is 12 residues long. With 6 bases clipped from V and 13 bases from J, the junction kept 6 bases outside the gene matches. CDR1 ENHRY and CDR2 SYGVKD come from the germline V gene.